These 23 T cell receptor beta chains came from one sample sequenced in a study of CD8+ T cells in alopecia areata. Extraction of RNA preceded its reverse transcription into cDNA, which served as the sequencing template. Data came from immunoSEQ multiplex PCR; TCRdb stores just in-frame clones and leaves some out. The top ten hold around 25% of the sample, which has about 56,000 clones, about 96% seen once. The sample was CD8+ T cells sorted from blood, taken at week 0. The source of these receptors is a human donor with alopecia areata.

The chain has TRBV7-8 and TRBJ2-1; 9 nucleotides line up with TRBD2. V dropped 3 bases and J dropped 6; count of bases not matched to a gene: 3. This CDR3 has 14 amino acids. Germline loops: CDR1 SGHVS, CDR2 FQNEAQ. This CDR3 reads CASSFLAGPNEQFF. The CDR3 DNA sequence: TGTGCCAGCAGCTTCCTAGCGGGGCCCAATGAGCAGTTCTTC.

This chain links TRBV4-3 with TRBJ2-7; 7 bases are a match to TRBD1. Germline-derived CDR1 and CDR2 are LGHNA and YSLEER. The CDR3 spans 15 residues. Trimming at V came to 0 bases and at J to 1 base, leaving 3 bases not matched to a gene. The CDR3 DNA is TGCGCCAGCAGCCAAGAGAGGGACAGTTCCTACGAGCAGTACTTC. Its translation: CASSQERDSSYEQYF.

This chain uses TRBV29-1 with TRBJ2-7, with TRBD1 as a possible D gene (5 bases). There are 14 residues in the CDR3. V lost 0 bases to trimming and J lost 3 bases, with 12 bases between them. CDR1 is SQVTM and CDR2 is ANQGSEA in the germline V gene. The CDR3, as DNA: TGCAGCGTTGAAGAAGTAACAGGAAACTACGAGCAGTACTTC. It codes for CSVEEVTGNYEQYF.

V gene TRBV13 combines with J gene TRBJ1-4, with 9 bases identical to TRBD1. Trimming removed 0 bases from V and 8 bases from J; junction bases left unmatched: 4. Germline V gene lookup returns CDR1 PRHDT and CDR2 FYEKMQ (reference sequence). The CDR3 runs to 15 residues. The chain's CDR3 is CASSLGGTGIEKLFF. Written as DNA, the CDR3 is TGTGCCAGCAGCTTAGGGGGGACAGGGATAGAAAAACTGTTTTTT.

This sequence joins TRBV7-6 and TRBJ2-1; the match to TRBD2 covers 7 bases. V gave up 5 bases and J gave up 7 bases; unmatched junction bases: 2. Germline lookup yields CDR1 SGHVS and CDR2 FNYEAQ. CDR3 length: 12 residues. This CDR3 reads CASSPAGNEQFF. The CDR3 bases are TGTGCCAGCAGCCCAGCGGGGAATGAGCAGTTCTTC.

The CDR3 loop reads CASSPAGLSGEQYF. CDR3 DNA sequence: TGCGCCAGCAGCCCCGCTGGGCTTAGTGGGGAGCAGTACTTC. The V gene is TRBV4-3, the J gene TRBJ2-7; no clear D. With 4 bases removed from V and 7 bases from J, the gap between germline ends came to 17 bases. This CDR3 has 14 amino acids. CDR1 is LGHNA, CDR2 YSLEER, per germline.

This clone was found once. The CDR3 nucleotides are TGTGCCAGCAGCTTCGCTAGCGGGGGACGACTATGGGAGCAGTACTTC. Translating it yields CASSFASGGRLWEQYF. This rearrangement joins TRBV7-8 to TRBJ2-7, with 10 positions matching TRBD2. Germline V gene data show CDR1 as SGHVS and CDR2 as FQNEAQ. The CDR3 runs 16 residues. The ends lost 3 bases at V and 7 bases at J; junction bases unmatched: 12.

The chain is built from TRBV4-3 and TRBJ2-1, with D possibly TRBD1 on 6 matching bases. Trimming removed 0 bases from V and 8 bases from J, with 23 bases in between. Looked up from germline, CDR1 is LGHNA and CDR2 is YSLEER. The CDR3 extends over 18 amino acids. In DNA, the CDR3 is TGCGCCAGCAGCCAAGATCGACTTGCCGTGGGGGCCCCTCATGAGCAGTTCTTC. Its translation: CASSQDRLAVGAPHEQFF.

J is TRBJ2-1 and V is TRBV9, with D perhaps being TRBD1 or TRBD2 (6 bases each). V gave up 0 bases and J gave up 9 bases, with 16 bases separating them. Germline assignment: CDR1 SGDLS and CDR2 YYNGEE. The CDR3 loop spans 15 amino acids. The CDR3 spells CASSVGSGARPEQFF. The CDR3 DNA is TGTGCCAGCAGCGTAGGGTCGGGGGCGAGGCCTGAGCAGTTCTTC.

The chain is built from TRBV10-3 and TRBJ2-1; 8 bases agree with TRBD1. Germline CDR1 is ENHRY and CDR2 is SYGVKD. Trimming at V came to 0 bases and at J to 1 base, leaving 11 bases not matched to a gene. The CDR3 is made up of 19 amino acids. CDR3 residues: CAISESYKGQAGSYNEQFF. The CDR3 coding sequence is TGTGCCATCAGTGAGTCTTATAAGGGACAGGCAGGGTCCTACAATGAGCAGTTCTTC.

This chain connects TRBV6-6 to TRBJ2-7, with D hard to call. The V and J ends lost 5 bases and 7 bases respectively, with 15 bases between them. Germline CDR1 MNHNY, CDR2 SVGAGI (reference sequence). The CDR3 is 13 amino acids. The CDR3 sequence: CASSGTLIREQYF. The CDR3, as DNA: TGTGCCAGCAGTGGTACACTCATTCGTGAGCAGTACTTC.

The chain employs TRBV19 and TRBJ2-1, with 11 nucleotides matching TRBD2. Trimming at V came to 2 bases and at J to 4 bases, leaving 4 bases not matched to a gene. CDR1 LNHDA and CDR2 SQIVND come from the germline V gene (reference sequence). The CDR3 runs 16 residues. CDR3 sequence reads: CASSITSGGQYNEQFF. The CDR3 DNA reads as TGTGCCAGTAGTATAACTAGCGGGGGCCAATACAATGAGCAGTTCTTC.

On this clone: One end of the junction varies from germline; a read error may be responsible. The V gene is TRBV12-5, the J gene TRBJ2-5; a weak D match, TRBD1 (6 bases). Germline CDR1 LGHNT, CDR2 FRNRAP. This CDR3 region has 12 residues. The CDR3 reads CASGFPGQRPYF. DNA for the CDR3: TGTGCTAGCGGTTTCCCCGGACAGAGACCGTACTTC.

This rearrangement joins TRBV4-1 to TRBJ2-7, with TRBD1 identical over 7 bases. This CDR3 comprises 14 residues. Trimming at V came to 1 base and at J to 4 bases, leaving 4 bases not matched to a gene. Looked up from germline, CDR1 is MGHRA and CDR2 is YSYEKL. CDR3 bases: TGCGCCAGCAGCCAAGTCAGGGGGATGTACGAGCAGTACTTC. It is translated as CASSQVRGMYEQYF.

The chain combines TRBV6-5 with TRBJ2-1, with D uncertain. This CDR3 is built from 15 residues. The germline CDR1 and CDR2 sequences are MNHEY and SVGAGI. V was pared by 4 bases and J by 0 bases, with 10 bases between. The CDR3 reads CASSSDGSSYNEQFF. In DNA, the CDR3 is TGTGCCAGCAGTTCGGACGGAAGCTCCTACAATGAGCAGTTCTTC.

This CDR3 reads CASSQDKGRTGVRETQYF. The CDR3 nucleotides are TGCGCCAGCAGCCAAGATAAGGGGAGGACAGGGGTGAGAGAGACCCAGTACTTC. The chain joins TRBV4-1 to TRBJ2-5; 9 bases fit TRBD1. After removal of 0 bases from V and 4 bases from J, the junction contained 12 bases not matched to a gene. Germline assignment: CDR1 MGHRA and CDR2 YSYEKL. This CDR3 has 18 amino acids.

Comments on this clone: Its ends do not fully match the called genes, so a read error is possible. The rearrangement joins TRBV4-2 to TRBJ2-3, with 9 bases aligning to TRBD2. The CDR3 totals 15 residues. Germline V gene sequence: CDR1 LGHNA, CDR2 YNFKEQ. The CDR3 here is CASSEERGGTDTQYF. In nucleotides, the CDR3 is TGTGCCAGCAGCGAAGAGCGGGGGGGCACAGATACGCAGTATTTT.

The rearrangement uses TRBV6-5 and TRBJ2-5; D possibly corresponds to TRBD2 (5 bases). CDR3 length: 15 residues. Trimming left V 5 bases short and J 0 bases short, with 13 bases between. Germline V gene lookup returns CDR1 MNHEY and CDR2 SVGAGI. The CDR3 sequence: CASSPLTTYQETQYF. The CDR3 DNA follows: TGTGCCAGCAGTCCCCTGACTACCTACCAAGAGACCCAGTACTTC.

The sample holds one count of this clone. This chain connects TRBV4-1 to TRBJ2-7, with no clear D. The V gene lost 1 base and the J gene lost 2 bases, with 12 bases spanning the gap. This CDR3 is built from 15 residues. CDR1 is MGHRA and CDR2 is YSYEKL in the germline V gene. As DNA, the CDR3 is TGCGCCAGCAGCCAAGCCTTCGGCCTTGCCTACGAGCAGTACTTC. It encodes CASSQAFGLAYEQYF.

V and J are TRBV6-5 and TRBJ1-2, with TRBD1 matching over 7 bases. V lost 1 base and J lost 3; bases outside the gene matches: 8. CDR3 size: 16 residues. From germline, CDR1 is MNHEY and CDR2 SVGAGI. CDR3 sequence reads: CASSYLNQGGDYGYTF. Written as DNA, the CDR3 is TGTGCCAGCAGTTACTTGAATCAGGGGGGTGACTATGGCTACACCTTC.

The V gene is TRBV9, the J gene TRBJ2-5, with D perhaps TRBD2 (6 bases). The CDR3 extends over 14 amino acids. V lost 0 bases and J lost 5, with 11 bases in between. Germline V CDR1 and CDR2: SGDLS, YYNGEE. CDR3 sequence: CASSVEASAETQYF. The CDR3 DNA sequence: TGTGCCAGCAGCGTAGAGGCTAGCGCGGAGACCCAGTACTTC.

The chain combines TRBV29-1 with TRBJ2-1; the D gene is possibly TRBD1 (7 bases). V was clipped by 6 bases and J by 5 bases, with 17 bases between them. The CDR3 length is 14 residues. The germline V gene encodes CDR1 SQVTM and CDR2 ANQGSEA. The CDR3 bases are TGCAGCGTGGCGACAGGGAGGTCGGACAATGAGCAGTTCTTC. It specifies CSVATGRSDNEQFF.

V is TRBV14 and J is TRBJ2-7; 7 nucleotides agree with TRBD1. This CDR3 contains 15 residues. V trimming: 1 base; J trimming: 2 bases; junction bases outside the gene matches: 5. Germline CDR1 and CDR2: SGHDN and FVKESK. The CDR3 sequence is CASSQVEGAAYEQYF. The CDR3 nucleotides are TGTGCCAGCAGCCAAGTTGAGGGGGCGGCCTACGAGCAGTACTTC.